The present TCR beta chain was sequenced within a study of blood T cell repertoires in COVID-19. At the level of the study: Collection of acute and convalescent COVID-19 samples took place in the United States, Italy and Spain. T cells, B-cell-depleted T cells, or PBMCs supplied cDNA or gDNA.

Per the original methods: Reference gene primer amplification yielded estimated nucleated cell counts. Produced via immunoSEQ multiplex PCR; TCRdb's table is partial and in-frame only. The V and J calls and clone size are taken from that table; D and trimming were inferred from the DNA. This table has approximately 16,000 clones, about nine tenths appearing once. CDR1 is LGHDT and CDR2 is YNNKEL in the germline V gene (reference sequence). V lost 2 bases, J lost 6 bases, and 11 bases lay in between. The CDR3 runs to 14 residues. The clonotype comes from a man older than 75 with acute or convalescent COVID-19. V and J are TRBV3-1 (or the pseudogene TRBV3-2) and TRBJ2-1, with a tentative D call TRBD2 (5 bases). The sequencing input was peripheral blood. The CDR3 DNA reads as TGTGCCAGCAGCCAAACATCGAGCGGCAATGAGCAGTTCTTC. Its translation: CASSQTSSGNEQFF.